The clone carrying this T cell receptor beta chain was detected a few times. Its antigen remains unknown. Unmatched junction bases numbered 2, after V lost 3 bases and J lost 4 bases. The CDR3 spans 14 residues. Germline CDR1 is MDHEN and CDR2 is SYDVKM. This specimen comes from a study of T cells after yellow fever vaccination. Whole-study findings and limits: At around 95% for CD4 and 75% to 90% for CD8, most primary-vaccination clones showed up again after the booster.

The TCR cDNA carried a universal primer site and UMIs from 5'RACE template switching. Using its own MiXCR run on the 5' RACE reads, TCRdb lists one record per CDR3 protein. The sample lists about 260,000 distinct CDR3 sequences; roughly 5% were seen once. The specimen comprised CD4+ T cells sorted from PBMCs, sampled on the day of the yellow fever booster vaccination. This TCR came from a man aged 18 to 29 who received the YFV17D yellow fever vaccine. The chain couples TRBV28 to TRBJ1-4, with 7 bases fitting TRBD1. CDR3: CASSLGTVNEKLFF. The CDR3 DNA is TGTGCCAGCAGTTTGGGGACAGTTAATGAAAAACTGTTTTTT.